The source of this T cell receptor (beta chain) is a study of read filtering for tumor transcriptome and immune sequencing. In the study overall: Revised staging placed roughly 8 patients in R-ISS I, approximately 16 in II, about seven in III. RNA-seq yielded only roughly 75 to 1,400 TCR reads, IR-seq about 4 to 11 million.

Molecular barcoded adaptors covering alpha/delta and beta/gamma chains were used on around 370 ng RNA. From the reads, TCRdb called clonotypes with MiXCR, one entry per CDR3 protein. The table lists about 63,000 distinct CDR3 sequences, around 13% of them singletons. This clonotype was detected ten times or more. Bone marrow was sampled from every patient at the time of active disease. The V segment lost 7 bases and the J segment 4 bases; nucleotides outside the gene matches: 9. The CDR3 loop spans 15 amino acids. CDR1 is MNHEY and CDR2 is SMNVEV in the germline V gene (reference sequence). This chain uses TRBV27 with TRBJ2-1; 8 bases fit TRBD2. The TCR sequence derives from a donor at least 40 years old with multiple myeloma. Material for sequencing was a population of CD138-negative cells sorted from bone marrow. CDR3 in amino acids: CASTNGLAAYNEQFF. CDR3 DNA sequence: TGTGCCAGCACCAATGGACTAGCAGCTTACAATGAGCAGTTCTTC.